The clone carrying this TCR beta chain was found a few times. The data derive from a study of T cell repertoires in cytomegalovirus infection. V was pared by 4 bases and J by 2 bases, with 4 bases of the junction left unmatched. Germline CDR1 and CDR2: SGHTA and FQGTGA. This CDR3 is built from 16 residues. One entry per CDR3 protein results from TCRdb running MiXCR on the reads. The table includes 310,000 or so distinct CDR3 sequences, roughly 15% detected once. The sample consisted of PBMCs. The J gene is TRBJ2-6, the V gene TRBV7-3, with 8 bases fitting TRBD1. This receptor was identified in a human donor in good health (CMV status not recorded). Some clones in this sample may be carry-over from other donors' samples. CDR3 region: CASSSGQGPGANVLTF. As DNA, the CDR3 is TGTGCCAGCAGCTCCGGACAGGGACCTGGGGCCAACGTCCTGACTTTC.